Listed below are T cell receptor beta chains from one sample, sequenced in a study of blood T cells in healthy people across ages. Each CDR3 protein is one row after TCRdb ran MiXCR on the 5' RACE reads. In the table there are 1 million to 1.2 million distinct CDR3 sequences, more than 30% of which are singletons. The sample taken for sequencing was blood. The receptors originated from a man younger than 30 in good health. Each CDR3 is given with its conserved first and last residue. D genes are given only for firm matches. Clone sizes are given selectively: once, few, many, or a class where the clone is expanded.

clone_size: NA; d_call: NA; j_call: TRBJ1-2; v_call: TRBV3-1; cdr3_nt: TGTGCCAGCAGCCAAGAGGGACAAACTCTCTTCTATGGCTACACCTTC; cdr3_aa: CASSQEGQTLFYGYTF
clone_size: NA; d_call: NA; j_call: TRBJ1-1; v_call: TRBV11-3; cdr3_nt: TGTGCCAGCAGCTGCCGGGACACCTACTTCCTGAACACTGAAGCTTTCTTT; cdr3_aa: CASSCRDTYFLNTEAFF
clone_size: NA; d_call: NA; j_call: TRBJ1-5; v_call: TRBV20-1; cdr3_nt: TGCAGTGCTAGGGTAACCAATCAGCCCCAGCATTTT; cdr3_aa: CSARVTNQPQHF
clone_size: many; d_call: NA; j_call: TRBJ1-2; v_call: TRBV7-9; cdr3_nt: TGTGCCAGCAGCTTATCAGACAGGAACTATGGCTACACCTTC; cdr3_aa: CASSLSDRNYGYTF
clone_size: few; d_call: TRBD1; j_call: TRBJ1-2; v_call: TRBV4-3; cdr3_nt: TGCGCCAGCAGCCAAGGACAGGGGTTGGTCTATGGCTACACCTTC; cdr3_aa: CASSQGQGLVYGYTF
clone_size: NA; d_call: NA; j_call: TRBJ1-1; v_call: TRBV7-9; cdr3_nt: TGTGCCAGCAGCTTAACTCGACCGAACACTGAAGCTTTCTTT; cdr3_aa: CASSLTRPNTEAFF
clone_size: many; d_call: NA; j_call: TRBJ2-1; v_call: TRBV5-1; cdr3_nt: TGCGCCAGCAGCTTACCAGGGGACCGCAATGAGCAGTTCTTC; cdr3_aa: CASSLPGDRNEQFF
clone_size: NA; d_call: NA; j_call: TRBJ2-2; v_call: TRBV27; cdr3_nt: TGTGCCAGCAGTCCGGGACGGTCCCGCGGGGAGCTGTTTTTT; cdr3_aa: CASSPGRSRGELFF
clone_size: NA; d_call: TRBD1; j_call: TRBJ2-3; v_call: TRBV5-1; cdr3_nt: TGCGCCAGCAGCTTGGTGACAGGGGGCTTGGGAGATACGCAGTATTTT; cdr3_aa: CASSLVTGGLGDTQYF
clone_size: NA; d_call: TRBD1; j_call: TRBJ2-7; v_call: TRBV20-1; cdr3_nt: TGCAGTGCTCGTGGCGGACAGGGATACTACGAGCAGTACTTC; cdr3_aa: CSARGGQGYYEQYF
clone_size: once; d_call: TRBD2; j_call: TRBJ2-2; v_call: TRBV6-2/TRBV6-3; cdr3_nt: TGTGCCAGCATCTTGGTAGGGACTAGCGGTTACACCGGGGAGCTGTTTTTT; cdr3_aa: CASILVGTSGYTGELFF
clone_size: NA; d_call: TRBD2; j_call: TRBJ2-1; v_call: TRBV7-3; cdr3_nt: TGTGCCAGCAGCCCCCAATTCGCGGGGGGGTGGAATGAGCAGTTCTTC; cdr3_aa: CASSPQFAGGWNEQFF
clone_size: NA; d_call: NA; j_call: TRBJ2-5; v_call: TRBV21-1; cdr3_nt: TGTGCCAGCAGCAAAGGGATGGGGGTTTGGGGTGTCTTGTACTTC; cdr3_aa: CASSKGMGVWGVLYF
clone_size: NA; d_call: NA; j_call: TRBJ1-2; v_call: TRBV4-1; cdr3_nt: TGCGCCAACAGCCAAGAGGTGGGGGGTTATGGCTACACCTTC; cdr3_aa: CANSQEVGGYGYTF
clone_size: few; d_call: NA; j_call: TRBJ2-5; v_call: TRBV6-2/TRBV6-3; cdr3_nt: TGTGCCAGCAGTGGTCCCGGTCAGGGAGAAGAGACCCAGTACTTC; cdr3_aa: CASSGPGQGEETQYF